This TCR beta chain comes out of a study of monozygotic twins with inflammatory bowel disease. Per TCR library, about 3,300 ng of total RNA was used. TCRdb processed the 5' RACE reads again and assigns one entry to each CDR3 protein, with no DNA. The clone table shows about 160,000 distinct CDR3 sequences, with the ten largest holding 2% to 3%. Broader study findings: The authors note that differing immunosuppressive treatments may have added variability to patient repertoires.

Comment on this clonotype: The antigen remains undetermined.

Whole blood, unsorted for T cells, was the source of total RNA. The CDR3 contains 15 residues. Germline lookup yields CDR1 SNHLY and CDR2 FYNNEI. The source of this sequence is a human donor with ulcerative colitis or Crohn's disease, or a healthy co-twin of an affected twin (not recorded which). The chain carries TRBV2 and TRBJ2-1. Sequenced: blood. The CDR3 sequence is CASSEALPGDNEQFF.